Below are 31 T cell receptor beta chains sequenced from a single sample in a study of blood T cell repertoires in COVID-19. Measured with immunoSEQ multiplex PCR; TCRdb has only the in-frame clones, and not every one. The data show fewer than 500,000 clones, about nine tenths seen once. The sample comprised peripheral blood. The source is a woman under 40 with active or convalescent COVID-19.

The V call is TRBV27, the J call TRBJ2-1, with TRBD2 identical over 11 bases. This CDR3 spans 19 amino acids. J gave up 6 bases and V 2 bases, and 15 bases lay outside the gene matches. Germline assignment: CDR1 MNHEY and CDR2 SMNVEV (reference sequence). The CDR3 bases are TGTGCCAGCAGTTTAGAGGTAGCGGGAGGGCCATTTCGGGTCAATGAGCAGTTCTTC. As protein: CASSLEVAGGPFRVNEQFF.

The V call is TRBV5-1, the J call TRBJ1-1; no firm D call. Germline lookup yields CDR1 SGHRS and CDR2 YFSETQ. This CDR3 comprises 13 residues. V was cut by 2 bases and J by 3 bases, with 8 bases left in between. For the CDR3, the DNA is TGCGCCAGCAGCTTCACCGACTACACTGAAGCTTTCTTT. Its protein is CASSFTDYTEAFF.

This chain uses TRBV10-3 with TRBJ2-1, with 7 bases identical to TRBD2. V gave up 4 bases and J gave up 0 bases; unmatched junction bases: 3. The CDR3 is made up of 15 amino acids. From germline, CDR1 is ENHRY and CDR2 SYGVKD. CDR3 DNA sequence: TGTGCCATCAGTGTTGGCGGGAGCTCCTACAATGAGCAGTTCTTC. This gives the protein CAISVGGSSYNEQFF.

The J gene is TRBJ2-1, the V gene TRBV5-5; 14 bases agree with TRBD2. This CDR3 comprises 15 residues. From germline, CDR1 is SGHKS and CDR2 YYEKEE (reference sequence). Trimming cost V 4 bases and J 8 bases; bases outside gene matches: 5. The CDR3 loop is CASSQGTSGGDEQFF. CDR3 sequence (DNA): TGTGCCAGCAGCCAAGGGACTAGCGGGGGCGATGAGCAGTTCTTC.

The chain is built from TRBV2 and TRBJ2-7; D uncertain. Germline V gives CDR1 SNHLY, CDR2 FYNNEI. This CDR3 is 12 amino acids long. Trimming shortened V by 6 bases and J by 1 base, and 7 bases separated the two germline ends. The CDR3 is CASREQSYEQYF. The DNA of the CDR3 is TGTGCCAGCAGGGAACAGTCCTACGAGCAGTACTTC.

This clone was seen only once. The J gene is TRBJ1-2, the V gene TRBV7-2; D gene uncertain. V lost 2 bases and J 4 bases, leaving 11 bases between the germline ends. Per the germline V gene, CDR1 is SGHTA and CDR2 is FQGNSA. The CDR3 extends over 14 amino acids. In DNA form, the CDR3 reads TGTGCCAGCAGCTTAAACCGCGGCCCCTATGGCTACACCTTC. Its protein is CASSLNRGPYGYTF. Drawing the rest from reference TRBV7-2 and TRBJ1-2, the complete variable domain is GAGVSQSPSNKVTEKGKDVELRCDPISGHTALYWYRQSLGQGLEFLIYFQGNSAPDKSGLPSDRFSAERTGGSVSTLTIQRTQQEDSAVYLCASSLNRGPYGYTFGSGTRLTVV.

This chain links TRBV19 with TRBJ1-2; perhaps TRBD1 as D (5 bases). The V end was cut by 1 base, the J end by 2 bases, with 11 bases between. CDR3 size: 15 residues. Germline V lookup: CDR1 LNHDA, CDR2 SQIVND (reference sequence). CDR3: CASSIATTGNYGYTF. CDR3 nucleotides: TGTGCCAGTAGTATAGCCACCACAGGCAACTATGGCTACACCTTC.

This chain uses TRBV2 with TRBJ1-3; the D is unclear. The CDR3 sequence is 15 residues long. The V end was cut by 3 bases, the J end by 1 base, with 10 bases between. CDR1 and CDR2 from the germline V gene are SNHLY and FYNNEI. This chain's CDR3 is CASSEGSISGNTIYF. CDR3 DNA: TGTGCCAGCAGTGAGGGCAGTATATCTGGAAACACCATATATTTT.

The chain combines TRBV3-1 (or the pseudogene TRBV3-2) with TRBJ1-2; tentatively, D is TRBD1 (6 bases). The length of the CDR3 is 15 residues. The V end lost 1 base, the J end lost 2 bases, and 11 bases lay between the germline ends. Germline V gene lookup returns CDR1 LGHDT and CDR2 YNNKEL (reference sequence). As DNA, the CDR3 is TGTGCCAGCAGCCAAGGTGCAAGGGGGAACTATGGCTACACCTTC. Its translation is CASSQGARGNYGYTF.

The chain employs TRBV4-1 and TRBJ2-7; D may be TRBD1 (7 bases). CDR1 is MGHRA, CDR2 YSYEKL, per germline. V lost 2 bases to trimming and J lost 3 bases, with 23 bases between them. The CDR3 spans 18 residues. CDR3: CASSQFAQGGSRVYEQYF. The CDR3 region has the DNA TGCGCCAGCAGCCAATTCGCCCAGGGGGGTTCCAGAGTCTACGAGCAGTACTTC.

This clone has a handful of counts. The V gene is TRBV5-5, the J gene TRBJ1-1, with D uncertain. V lost 0 bases to trimming and J lost 5 bases, with 8 bases between them. This CDR3 is 13 amino acids long. Germline V CDR1 and CDR2: SGHKS, YYEKEE (reference sequence). In nucleotides, the CDR3 is TGTGCCAGCAGCTTGGGGTTTGCGACTGAAGCTTTCTTT. This sequence encodes CASSLGFATEAFF. Supplemented by reference TRBV5-5 and TRBJ1-1, the full variable domain reads DAGVTQSPTHLIKTRGQQVTLRCSPISGHKSVSWYQQVLGQGPQFIFQYYEKEERGRGNFPDRFSARQFPNYSSELNVNALLLGDSALYLCASSLGFATEAFFGQGTRLTVV.

The chain joins TRBV11-2 to TRBJ2-3; the D gene is possibly TRBD2 (5 bases). CDR1 and CDR2 from the germline V gene are SGHAT and FQNNGV. The CDR3 consists of 16 residues. Trimming removed 8 bases at V and 0 bases at J, with 18 bases between. CDR3 sequence: CASGKNPGSSTDTQYF. DNA of the CDR3: TGTGCCAGCGGTAAAAACCCGGGGTCTAGCACAGATACGCAGTATTTT.

This clone was counted a single time. This sequence joins TRBV2 and TRBJ2-3; 12 bases are shared with TRBD2. The junction had 8 bases not matched to a gene; V was cut back by 9 bases and J by 1 base. The CDR3 has 16 residues. Germline CDR1 SNHLY, CDR2 FYNNEI. CDR3 DNA sequence: TGTGCCAGGGGCCCTAGCGGGGGGGCCGGCACAGATACGCAGTATTTT. This translates into CARGPSGGAGTDTQYF.

This rearrangement joins TRBV7-9 to TRBJ2-7; TRBD1 agrees at 10 bases. CDR1 is SEHNR and CDR2 is FQNEAQ in the germline V gene (reference sequence). V trimming: 6 bases; J trimming: 2 bases; junction bases outside the gene matches: 16. CDR3 size: 18 residues. CDR3 amino acids: CASRPGTGDSRSPYEQYF. For the CDR3, the DNA is TGTGCCAGCAGACCCGGGACAGGGGACTCGCGGTCTCCCTACGAGCAGTACTTC.

This clone was seen a single time. J is TRBJ2-6 and V is TRBV6-1; D is uncertain. This CDR3 comprises 15 residues. V shed 5 bases and J shed 1 base, with 9 bases lying between them. Germline V gene lookup returns CDR1 MNHNS and CDR2 SASEGT. This chain's CDR3 is CASSLSFSGANVLTF. As DNA, the CDR3 is TGTGCCAGCAGTTTGTCATTTTCTGGGGCCAACGTCCTGACTTTC.

The chain recombines TRBV11-2 with TRBJ2-1, with 7 bases aligning to TRBD2. Germline values: CDR1 SGHAT, CDR2 FQNNGV. V was clipped by 0 bases and J by 10 bases; unmatched bases: 12. This CDR3 region has 16 residues. The CDR3 protein is CASSLETSPGLREQFF. In nucleotides, the CDR3 is TGTGCCAGCAGCTTAGAGACTAGCCCAGGATTGCGCGAGCAGTTCTTC.

The chain has TRBV2 and TRBJ2-7; 8 bases fit TRBD1. The germline V gene has CDR1 SNHLY and CDR2 FYNNEI. The CDR3 is made up of 14 amino acids. V was pared by 4 bases and J by 3 bases, with 5 bases of the junction left unmatched. The CDR3 coding sequence is TGTGCCAGCAGTGCGGGACAGGACTACTACGAGCAGTACTTC. Translated, it gives CASSAGQDYYEQYF.

The chain carries TRBV15 and TRBJ1-5; maybe TRBD1 (6 bases). The CDR3 is 16 amino acids. Per germline, CDR1 LNHNV and CDR2 YYDKDF (reference sequence). The V and J ends lost 8 bases and 2 bases respectively, with 19 bases between them. The CDR3 sequence: CATAGHQGGGNQPQHF. CDR3 in DNA: TGTGCCACCGCGGGACATCAAGGGGGGGGCAATCAGCCCCAGCATTTT.

The chain carries TRBV5-1 and TRBJ2-6; 12 bases match TRBD1. The V segment lost 0 bases and the J segment 1 base; nucleotides outside the gene matches: 2. Germline CDR1 and CDR2: SGHRS and YFSETQ. The CDR3 sequence is 18 residues long. CDR3 sequence reads: CASSLEGQGASGANVLTF. CDR3 nucleotide sequence: TGCGCCAGCAGCTTGGAGGGACAGGGGGCTTCTGGGGCCAACGTCCTGACTTTC. The full variable domain, rest sourced from reference TRBV5-1 and TRBJ2-6, is KAGVTQTPRYLIKTRGQQVTLSCSPISGHRSVSWYQQTPGQGLQFLFEYFSETQRNKGNFPGRFSGRQFSNSRSEMNVSTLELGDSALYLCASSLEGQGASGANVLTFGAGSRLTVL.

The chain is built from TRBV3-1 (or the pseudogene TRBV3-2) and TRBJ2-4, with 8 bases matching TRBD2. Trimming took 0 bases from V and 3 from J; bases not matched to a gene: 7. Germline V lookup: CDR1 LGHDT, CDR2 YNNKEL (reference sequence). The CDR3 covers 17 residues. In nucleotides, the CDR3 is TGTGCCAGCAGCCAAGAATACAGCGGGGGAATCAAAAACATTCAGTACTTC. Translated, it gives CASSQEYSGGIKNIQYF.

J is TRBJ2-7 and V is TRBV2; 10 bases are shared with TRBD2. J lost 0 bases, V lost 5 bases, and 7 bases had no gene match. CDR1 SNHLY and CDR2 FYNNEI come from the germline V gene. The CDR3 sequence is 16 residues long. The CDR3 region has the DNA TGTGCCAGCAGTTCAATAGCGGGAGGAGGCTCCTACGAGCAGTACTTC. It yields the protein CASSSIAGGGSYEQYF.

The chain joins TRBV5-6 to TRBJ2-5; D is uncertain. V lost 5 bases and J 1 base, leaving 15 bases between the germline ends. The CDR3 runs 15 residues. Germline lookup yields CDR1 SGHDT and CDR2 YYEEEE. The CDR3 reads CASSIGQGVQETQYF. CDR3 DNA sequence: TGTGCCAGCAGTATCGGTCAAGGAGTCCAAGAGACCCAGTACTTC.

This rearrangement joins TRBV5-8 to TRBJ1-6; 11 bases agree with TRBD1. The CDR3 loop spans 17 amino acids. CDR1 and CDR2 from the germline V gene are SGHTS and YDEGEE. J gave up 10 bases and V 5 bases, and 14 bases lay outside the gene matches. This chain's CDR3 is CASSRTGGLRWDSPLHF. The CDR3 nucleotides read TGTGCCAGCAGTCGGACAGGGGGCCTGCGGTGGGACTCACCCCTCCACTTT.

The chain carries TRBV5-1 and TRBJ2-7; 8 bases match TRBD1. V lost 3 bases and J lost 2; bases outside the gene matches: 7. Germline assignment: CDR1 SGHRS and CDR2 YFSETQ. The CDR3 consists of 15 residues. The DNA of the CDR3 is TGCGCCAGCAGCTATTCTTCGGGACAGGCCTACGAGCAGTACTTC. Amino acids: CASSYSSGQAYEQYF. Variable domain in full (rest from reference TRBV5-1 and TRBJ2-7): KAGVTQTPRYLIKTRGQQVTLSCSPISGHRSVSWYQQTPGQGLQFLFEYFSETQRNKGNFPGRFSGRQFSNSRSEMNVSTLELGDSALYLCASSYSSGQAYEQYFGPGTRLTVT.

This rearrangement joins TRBV29-1 to TRBJ1-1; D is unresolved. V gave up 8 bases and J gave up 3 bases, with 7 bases separating them. From germline, CDR1 is SQVTM and CDR2 ANQGSEA. This CDR3 has 10 residues. The CDR3 sequence: CSPFHTEAFF. The CDR3 DNA follows: TGCAGCCCCTTTCACACTGAAGCTTTCTTT.

The sample holds one count of this clone. V and J are TRBV6-2 or TRBV6-3 and TRBJ2-7; D possibly corresponds to TRBD2 (6 bases). V lost 2 bases and J lost 7, with 12 bases in between. The germline CDR1 and CDR2 sequences are MNHEY and SVGEGT. The CDR3 has 13 amino acids. This CDR3 is CASSYHVAGEQYF. The CDR3, as DNA: TGTGCCAGCAGTTACCACGTGGCGGGAGAGCAGTACTTC.

This clone was seen a handful of times. This chain links TRBV5-4 with TRBJ1-2, with D possibly being TRBD1 (6 bases). The V gene's germline CDR1 is SGHNT and CDR2 YYREEE (reference sequence). V lost 0 bases and J lost 5, with 20 bases in between. The CDR3 runs 17 residues. The CDR3 protein is CASSLEYKGDRLYGYTF. CDR3 sequence (DNA): TGTGCCAGCAGCTTGGAGTACAAGGGGGATCGCTTGTATGGCTACACCTTC. The full variable domain, completed using reference TRBV5-4 and TRBJ1-2, is ETGVTQSPTHLIKTRGQQVTLRCSSQSGHNTVSWYQQALGQGPQFIFQYYREEENGRGNFPPRFSGLQFPNYSSELNVNALELDDSALYLCASSLEYKGDRLYGYTFGSGTRLTVV.

The chain links TRBV27 to TRBJ2-2; a possible D gene is TRBD2 (6 bases). Trimming took off 3 bases at V and 6 bases at J, with 14 bases between the two ends. The germline V gene has CDR1 MNHEY and CDR2 SMNVEV (reference sequence). This CDR3 is 15 amino acids long. CDR3 nucleotides: TGTGCCAGCAGTTTCCTCGGGAGTACCGCCGGGGAGCTGTTTTTT. Residues: CASSFLGSTAGELFF.

This rearrangement joins TRBV10-3 to TRBJ1-2; no reliable D call. Trimming stripped 2 bases from V and 4 bases from J, with 8 bases between. Germline V gene sequence: CDR1 ENHRY, CDR2 SYGVKD. There are 13 residues in the CDR3. The DNA for the CDR3 is TGTGCCATCAGTGAGACAGAAACCTATGGCTACACCTTC. Residues: CAISETETYGYTF.

The chain uses TRBV20-1 and TRBJ1-1; D is unresolved. The germline V gene encodes CDR1 DFQATT and CDR2 SNEGSKA (reference sequence). The CDR3 sequence is 11 residues long. Trimming shortened V by 6 bases and J by 6 bases, and 11 bases separated the two germline ends. The CDR3 DNA sequence: TGCAGTGCGGAACAGAGTTCTGAAGCTTTCTTT. Its translation: CSAEQSSEAFF.

The genes are TRBV5-4 and TRBJ1-6; 9 bases align to TRBD1. CDR3 length: 19 residues. J was trimmed by 6 bases and V by 0 bases; bases with no gene match: 13. Germline CDR1 and CDR2: SGHNT and YYREEE (reference sequence). The CDR3 loop reads CASSLDINRGPPSNSPLHF. The CDR3 region has the DNA TGTGCCAGCAGCTTGGATATAAACAGGGGGCCGCCTAGTAATTCACCCCTCCACTTT. The full variable domain, completed using reference TRBV5-4 and TRBJ1-6, is ETGVTQSPTHLIKTRGQQVTLRCSSQSGHNTVSWYQQALGQGPQFIFQYYREEENGRGNFPPRFSGLQFPNYSSELNVNALELDDSALYLCASSLDINRGPPSNSPLHFGNGTRLTVT.